The T cell receptor (beta chain) described here comes from a study of T cells in Graves' hyperthyroidism and ophthalmopathy. RNA transcripts served as the template for amplifying TCR beta CDR3 regions. During a first-round RT-PCR of the TCR CDR3, the HTBI primer set was used. TCRdb analysed the multiplex PCR reads with MiXCR anew, one entry per CDR3 protein. The table includes about 580,000 distinct CDR3 sequences, approximately 14% detected once. Criteria for exclusion of patients were uncontrolled infection, other autoimmune disease, pregnancy or lactation. Clinical symptoms, serum thyroxine and TRAb, thyroid ultrasound and orbital computed tomography were used for the diagnoses. Blood was obtained at the first hyperthyroidism diagnosis, which preceded any ophthalmopathy symptoms. This CDR3 is 16 amino acids long. Germline V CDR1 and CDR2: GTSNPN, SVGIG (reference sequence). The V and J ends lost 1 base and 6 bases, in that order; junction bases with no gene match: 6.

This clonotype has more than one count but fewer than ten. The sequence came from a woman younger than 45 with Graves' hyperthyroidism that later progressed to Graves' ophthalmopathy. The sequencing sample was made of blood. The genes are TRBV30 and TRBJ2-3; 14 positions match TRBD2. The CDR3 DNA is TGTGCCTGGAGTGAAGGGACTAGCGGGGGCTGGGATACGCAGTATTTT. Its protein product is CAWSEGTSGGWDTQYF.